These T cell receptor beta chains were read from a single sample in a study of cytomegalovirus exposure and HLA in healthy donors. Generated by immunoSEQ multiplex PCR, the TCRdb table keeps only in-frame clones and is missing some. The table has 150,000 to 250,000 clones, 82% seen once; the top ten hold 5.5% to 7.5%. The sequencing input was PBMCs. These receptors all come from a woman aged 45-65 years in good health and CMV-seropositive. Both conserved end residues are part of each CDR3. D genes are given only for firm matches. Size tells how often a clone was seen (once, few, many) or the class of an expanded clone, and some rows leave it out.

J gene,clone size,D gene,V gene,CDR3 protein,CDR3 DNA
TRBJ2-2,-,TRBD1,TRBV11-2,CASSLPRGQGRRTGELFF,TGTGCCAGCAGCTTACCCCGAGGACAGGGAAGGAGGACCGGGGAGCTGTTTTTT
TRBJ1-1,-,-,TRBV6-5,CASSYFPLQGSAFF,TGTGCCAGCAGTTACTTTCCCCTACAGGGATCAGCTTTCTTT
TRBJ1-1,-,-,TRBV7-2,CASSLDGRGNTEAFF,TGTGCCAGCAGCTTAGACGGTAGGGGGAACACTGAAGCTTTCTTT
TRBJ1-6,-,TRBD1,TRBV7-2,CASSLAGQVNSPLHF,TGTGCCAGCAGCTTAGCGGGACAGGTCAATTCACCCCTCCACTTT
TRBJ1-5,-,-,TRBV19,CASSIPGNQPQHF,TGTGCCAGTAGTATCCCCGGCAATCAGCCCCAGCATTTT
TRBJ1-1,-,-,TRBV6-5,CASSYGQTLNTEAFF,TGTGCCAGCAGCTACGGACAGACACTGAACACTGAAGCTTTCTTT
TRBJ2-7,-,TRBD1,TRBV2,CASRTGRNEQYF,TGTGCCAGCAGGACAGGGCGGAACGAGCAGTACTTC
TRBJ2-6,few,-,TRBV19,CASRQAFSGANVLTF,TGTGCCAGTAGACAGGCTTTCTCTGGGGCCAACGTCCTGACTTTC
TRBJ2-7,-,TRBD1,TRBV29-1,CSVRRDRGSYEQYF,TGCAGCGTCCGTAGGGACAGGGGATCCTACGAGCAGTACTTC
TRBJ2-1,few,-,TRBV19,CASKATSSYNEQFF,TGTGCCAGTAAAGCGACGAGCTCCTACAATGAGCAGTTCTTC
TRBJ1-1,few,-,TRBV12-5,CASGFGGRTEAFF,TGTGCTAGTGGTTTCGGGGGGCGCACTGAAGCTTTCTTT
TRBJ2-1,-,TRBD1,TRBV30,CAWSVGDRSDQFF,TGTGCCTGGAGTGTAGGGGACAGGAGCGACCAGTTCTTC
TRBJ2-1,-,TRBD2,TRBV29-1,CSVAGGPREQFF,TGCAGCGTTGCGGGGGGGCCGAGGGAGCAGTTCTTC
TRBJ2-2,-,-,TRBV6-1,CASSVIISSTGELFF,TGTGCCAGCAGTGTCATAATTAGTTCTACCGGGGAGCTGTTTTTT
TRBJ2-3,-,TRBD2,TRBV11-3,CASSFGTSGSIGPGTDTQYF,TGTGCCAGCAGCTTTGGGACTAGCGGGAGTATCGGCCCTGGCACAGATACGCAGTATTTT
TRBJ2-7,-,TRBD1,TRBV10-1,CASSGQGGEQYF,TGCGCCAGCAGCGGACAGGGGGGTGAGCAGTACTTC
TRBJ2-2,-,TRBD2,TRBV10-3,CAISSGLAGANTGELFF,TGTGCCATCAGCTCAGGACTAGCGGGAGCGAACACCGGGGAGCTGTTTTTT
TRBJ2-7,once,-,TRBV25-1,CASSSRDSYEQYF,TGTGCCAGCAGTAGCCGGGATTCCTACGAGCAGTACTTC
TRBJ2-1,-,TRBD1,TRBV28,CASSSGQGGYNEQFF,TGTGCCAGCAGTTCCGGACAGGGGGGGTACAATGAGCAGTTCTTC
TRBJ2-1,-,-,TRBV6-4,CASSSEHWSSYNEQFF,TGTGCCAGCAGTTCGGAACACTGGAGCTCCTACAATGAGCAGTTCTTC
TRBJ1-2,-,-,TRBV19,CASSIGQVMNYGYTF,TGTGCCAGTAGTATAGGTCAGGTGATGAATTATGGCTACACCTTC
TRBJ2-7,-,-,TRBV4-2,CASSQAIDRFGTYEQYF,TGTGCCAGCAGCCAAGCCATTGACAGGTTTGGGACCTACGAGCAGTACTTC
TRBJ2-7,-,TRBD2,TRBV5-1,CASSLPRTSGQSRGEQYF,TGCGCCAGCAGCTTGCCCCGGACTAGCGGGCAAAGTCGGGGGGAGCAGTACTTC
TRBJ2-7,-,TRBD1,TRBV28,CASSFSDGTGVAYF,TGTGCCAGCAGTTTTTCCGACGGGACAGGGGTTGCGTACTTC
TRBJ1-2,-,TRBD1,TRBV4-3,CASSQDHGQGYGYTF,TGCGCCAGCAGCCAAGATCACGGACAGGGCTATGGCTACACCTTC
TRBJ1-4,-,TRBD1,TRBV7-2,CASSLDRGREKLFF,TGTGCCAGCAGCTTAGACAGGGGGCGTGAAAAACTGTTTTTT
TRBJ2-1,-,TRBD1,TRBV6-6,CASSYLTGGKEQFF,TGTGCCAGCAGTTACTTGACAGGGGGCAAAGAGCAGTTCTTC
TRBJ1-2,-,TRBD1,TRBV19,CASRDRVDYGYTF,TGTGCCAGCCGGGACAGGGTTGACTATGGCTACACCTTC
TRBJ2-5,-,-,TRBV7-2,CASRRVELVTQYF,TGTGCCAGCAGGCGGGTCGAGTTAGTGACCCAGTACTTC
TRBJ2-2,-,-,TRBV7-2,CASSQAGTGELFF,TGTGCCAGCAGCCAGGCAGGTACCGGGGAGCTGTTTTTT
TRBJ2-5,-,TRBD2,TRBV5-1,CASSFGTSVREETQYF,TGCGCCAGCAGCTTTGGGACTAGCGTAAGGGAGGAGACCCAGTACTTC
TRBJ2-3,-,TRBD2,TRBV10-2,CASRRTSGNTDTQYF,TGCGCCAGCAGGCGGACTAGCGGAAACACAGATACGCAGTATTTT
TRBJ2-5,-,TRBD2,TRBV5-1,CASSFGSGGPLQETQYF,TGCGCCAGCAGCTTCGGCAGCGGGGGACCACTCCAAGAGACCCAGTACTTC
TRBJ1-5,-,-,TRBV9,CASSVAAGRNQPQHF,TGTGCCAGCAGCGTAGCTGCAGGGCGGAATCAGCCCCAGCATTTT
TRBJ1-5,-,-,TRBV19,CASSSSPTGPNQPQHF,TGTGCCAGTAGTAGCTCCCCGACAGGACCCAATCAGCCCCAGCATTTT
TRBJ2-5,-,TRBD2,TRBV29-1,CSVLRPSGRGGETQYF,TGCAGCGTTCTTCGCCCTAGCGGGAGGGGAGGGGAGACCCAGTACTTC
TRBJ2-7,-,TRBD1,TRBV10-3,CAISDTDRGTYEQYF,TGTGCCATCAGTGACACCGACAGGGGGACCTACGAGCAGTACTTC
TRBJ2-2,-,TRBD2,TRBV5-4,CASSLSGSGGIGELFF,TGTGCCAGCAGCTTAAGCGGTAGCGGGGGAATCGGGGAGCTGTTTTTT
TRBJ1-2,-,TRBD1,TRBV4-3,CASSQAGQGHGYTF,TGCGCCAGCAGCCAGGCGGGACAGGGACATGGCTACACCTTC
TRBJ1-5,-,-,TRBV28,CASRERGNQPQHF,TGTGCCAGCAGAGAGAGGGGCAATCAGCCCCAGCATTTT
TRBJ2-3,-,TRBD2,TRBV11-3,CASSPGLATSTDTQYF,TGTGCCAGCAGCCCTGGACTAGCTACTTCGACAGATACGCAGTATTTT
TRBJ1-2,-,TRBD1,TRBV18,CASSQSTGGNYGYTF,TGTGCCAGCTCACAGTCGACAGGGGGGAACTATGGCTACACCTTC
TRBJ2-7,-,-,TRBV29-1,CSVGERLGAGNEQYF,TGCAGCGTTGGAGAACGACTTGGCGCCGGCAACGAGCAGTACTTC
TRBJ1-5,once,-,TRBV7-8,CASSLGRTHSNQPQHF,TGTGCCAGCAGCTTAGGCAGGACTCATAGCAATCAGCCCCAGCATTTT